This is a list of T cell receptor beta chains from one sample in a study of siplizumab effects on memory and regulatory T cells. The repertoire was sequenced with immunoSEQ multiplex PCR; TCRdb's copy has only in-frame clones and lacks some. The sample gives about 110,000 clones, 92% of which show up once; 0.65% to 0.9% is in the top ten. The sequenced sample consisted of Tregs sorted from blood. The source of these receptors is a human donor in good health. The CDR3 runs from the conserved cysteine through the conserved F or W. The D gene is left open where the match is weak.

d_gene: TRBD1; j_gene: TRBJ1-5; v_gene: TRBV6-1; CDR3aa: CASGDRGRRQPQHF; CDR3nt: TGTGCCAGCGGAGACAGGGGGCGACGACAGCCCCAGCATTTT
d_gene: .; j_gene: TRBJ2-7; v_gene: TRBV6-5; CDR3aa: CASSYSTATYEQYF; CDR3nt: TGTGCCAGCAGTTATTCGACCGCTACCTACGAGCAGTACTTC
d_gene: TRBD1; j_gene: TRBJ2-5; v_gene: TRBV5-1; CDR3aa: CASSSGQGSQETQYF; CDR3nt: TGCGCCAGCAGCTCGGGACAGGGGAGCCAAGAGACCCAGTACTTC
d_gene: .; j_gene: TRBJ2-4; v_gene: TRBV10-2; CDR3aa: CASSGTGFGKNIQYF; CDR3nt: TGCGCCAGCAGTGGGACTGGATTTGGCAAAAACATTCAGTACTTC
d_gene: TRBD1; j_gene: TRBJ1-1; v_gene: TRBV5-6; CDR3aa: CASSFPGTAIEAFF; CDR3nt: TGTGCCAGCAGCTTCCCCGGGACAGCAATTGAAGCTTTCTTT
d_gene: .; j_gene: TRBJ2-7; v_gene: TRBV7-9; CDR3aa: CASSRHGIYEQYF; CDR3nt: TGTGCCAGCAGCAGACATGGAATCTACGAGCAGTACTTC
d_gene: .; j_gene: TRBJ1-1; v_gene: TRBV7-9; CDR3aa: CASSLVLGTDMNTEAFF; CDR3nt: TGTGCCAGCAGCTTAGTTTTGGGTACCGACATGAACACTGAAGCTTTCTTT
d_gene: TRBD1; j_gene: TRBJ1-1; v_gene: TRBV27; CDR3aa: CASSFFGTANTEAFF; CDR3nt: TGTGCCAGCAGCTTTTTTGGGACAGCGAACACTGAAGCTTTCTTT
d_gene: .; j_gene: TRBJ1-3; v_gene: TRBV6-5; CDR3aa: CASLSGNTIYF; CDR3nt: TGTGCCAGTCTCTCTGGAAACACCATATATTTT
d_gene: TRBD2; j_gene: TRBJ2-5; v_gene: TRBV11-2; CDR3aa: CASSLRGDPDRETQYF; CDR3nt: TGTGCCAGCAGCCTACGGGGGGACCCAGACCGGGAGACCCAGTACTTC